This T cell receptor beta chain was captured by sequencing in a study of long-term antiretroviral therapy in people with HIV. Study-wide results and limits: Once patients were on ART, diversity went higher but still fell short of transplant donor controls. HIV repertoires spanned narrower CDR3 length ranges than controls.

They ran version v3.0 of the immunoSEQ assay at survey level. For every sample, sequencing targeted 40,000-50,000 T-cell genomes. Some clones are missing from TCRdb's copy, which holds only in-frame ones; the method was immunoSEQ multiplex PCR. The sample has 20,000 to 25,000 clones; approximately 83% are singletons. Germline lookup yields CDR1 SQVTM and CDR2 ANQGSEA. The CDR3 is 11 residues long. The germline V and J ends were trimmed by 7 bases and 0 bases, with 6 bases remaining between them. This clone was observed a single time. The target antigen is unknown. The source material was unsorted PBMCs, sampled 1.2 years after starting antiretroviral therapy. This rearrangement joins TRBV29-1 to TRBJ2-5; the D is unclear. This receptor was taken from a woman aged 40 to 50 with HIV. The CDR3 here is CSAQYQETQYF. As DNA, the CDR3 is TGCAGCGCTCAGTACCAAGAGACCCAGTACTTC.